This TCR beta chain emerged from a study of spatial heterogeneity in lung cancer (dated 2019 in TCRdb). For the study in its entirety: More beta-chain than alpha-chain transcripts were consistently detected, likely reflecting higher beta-chain transcript abundance. In the raw uncorrected reads, each unique combination of TCR and UMI appeared more than ten times on average. In non-small cell lung cancer, the study quantitatively compared TCR alpha and beta repertoires across several tumor regions, matched nontumor lung, and blood. Nonsynonymous mutation counts, determined by whole-exome sequencing of tumor tissue, were related to TCR repertoire features. Both alpha and beta chains were TCR-sequenced in 200 to 250 tumor regions, around 64 matched nontumor lung samples and approximately 50 PBMC samples obtained at surgery.

The label giving this sample's time point can be read as: sample taken at primary tumor resection. Without any cell sorting, TCR sequencing was performed on whole RNA extracted either from tumor and nontumor lung tissue or from cryopreserved PBMC samples. Donors were 72 patients with early-stage, untreated non-small cell lung cancer from the lung TRACERx cohort. Only patients for whom sufficient RNA was available from at least two tumor regions were selected for TCR sequencing. The CDR3 spans 15 residues, from the cysteine through the phenylalanine. Only CDR3 DNA remains: 45 bases, in frame from the first base. The germline V gene (reference sequence) sets CDR1 to DFQATT and CDR2 to SNEGSKA. The junction shows trimming of 5 bases on V and 1 base on J, plus 18 bases between the germline ends. In its sample, this clonotype was seen many times. Its antigen is currently not known. Base qualities are not recorded, but no much larger clone differs from it by a single base.

Results and caveats for the whole study, not just this receptor: Confirming at a functional level the hypothesis that regional TCRs recognize regional mutations was considered to require additional single-cell paired TCR alpha and beta sequencing. Ubiquitous expanded tumor TCRs were found in blood more often at tumor resection than at routine follow-up.

Receptor libraries were prepared by 5' RACE. Sequencing was carried out with a NextSeq 500. The TCR library protocol attached a unique molecular identifier to each TCR cDNA molecule to allow correction of PCR and sequencing errors. In the source study's methods: TCR identification, UMI-based error correction and CDR3 extraction were performed with Decombinator tools. Expanded TCRs were defined as those above a frequency of 2 per 1,000, corresponding to the top 1% of the tumor frequency distribution. Renyi diversity was calculated using the R vegan package after each repertoire was subsampled 100 times to 5,000 TCRs. To build CDR3 similarity networks, amino acid triplet string-kernel similarity was used, and CDR3s were connected when their pairwise similarity was above 0.82. The raw public data were reprocessed by TCRdb itself: fastp quality trimming at Q25, MiXCR clonotype calling, in-frame beta chains only. All rows with the same CDR3 protein become a single entry with the most common DNA and genes. TCRdb assigned the V and J calls; the authors' analysis was not used. This sample holds approximately 40,000 distinct CDR3 sequences; around 7.1% were observed only once. The ten largest clonotypes hold about 40% of the sample.

The rearrangement combines TRBV20-1 with TRBJ2-7; the D segment might be TRBD1 or TRBD2, since each matches 5 bases. The source was PBMCs, collected at surgery. The origin of this receptor is a female donor with early-stage non-small cell lung cancer. The nucleotide sequence reads as follows: TGCAGTGCTTGCCGGGACGGACGCAGATCCTACGAGCAGTACTTC. It codes for CSACRDGRRSYEQYF.